This TCR beta chain was captured in a study of human T cells and chemical hapten exposure. The time point denotes: patch test 1, 2 weeks after DPC sensitization. Treatment in this sample: therapeutic diphenylcyclopropenone sensitization with weekly scalp DPC. V lost 2 bases and J lost 2, with 10 bases in between. There are 14 residues in the CDR3. Germline V gene lookup returns CDR1 MNHEY and CDR2 SMNVEV (reference sequence). TCRdb itself ran the RACE reads through MiXCR, one entry per CDR3 protein. There are around 380,000 distinct CDR3 sequences in the sample; more than 4.5% occur only once, and 2% to 2.5% lies in the top ten.

Material: whole blood, obtained in connection with sensitization to the hapten diphenylcyclopropenone (DPC). The receptor was isolated from a woman aged 45-65 years with alopecia areata. Some clones in this sample may be carry-over from other donors' samples. The chain carries TRBV27 and TRBJ2-7; D gene unclear. The CDR3 DNA is TGTGCCAGCAGTTTAGTCGGACCAACCTACGAGCAGTACTTC. Translation: CASSLVGPTYEQYF.